The T cell receptor (beta chain) described here comes from a study of cytomegalovirus exposure and HLA in healthy donors. This CDR3 region has 14 residues. V lost 5 bases, J lost 3 bases, and 4 bases stayed unmatched. Germline lookup yields CDR1 SGHNT and CDR2 YENEEA. PCR primers comprised 60 Vbeta and 13 Jbeta primers. TCRdb's copy holds only in-frame clones and misses some; the assay was immunoSEQ multiplex PCR. Its table lists roughly 60,000 clones. Sequenced input: PBMCs. This chain links TRBV11-3 with TRBJ2-3, with TRBD2 matching over 8 bases. This TCR was sampled from a male donor in good health and CMV-seronegative. CDR3 nucleotides: TGTGCCAGCAGCCCAAGCGGGAGAACAGATACGCAGTATTTT. Its protein is CASSPSGRTDTQYF. Supplemented by reference TRBV11-3 and TRBJ2-3, the full variable domain reads EAGVVQSPRYKIIEKKQPVAFWCNPISGHNTLYWYLQNLGQGPELLIRYENEEAVDDSQLPKDRFSAERLKGVDSTLKIQPAELGDSAVYLCASSPSGRTDTQYFGPGTRLTVL.